This T cell receptor beta chain came from a study of blood T cell repertoires in COVID-19. TCRdb's table, derived via immunoSEQ multiplex PCR, lists solely in-frame clones and lacks some. The sample carries hundreds of thousands of clones, roughly 91% recorded once. There are 14 residues in the CDR3. The junction had 5 bases not matched to a gene; V was cut back by 3 bases and J by 4 bases. The V gene's germline CDR1 is SGHRS and CDR2 YFSETQ. The genes are TRBV5-1 and TRBJ1-2; 8 bases are shared with TRBD1. The TCR originated in a woman aged 30 to 39 who had recovered from COVID-19. The sequenced sample consisted of PBMCs or T cells enriched from blood (not recorded which). The CDR3 loop is CASSSGQGSYGYTF. As DNA, the CDR3 is TGCGCCAGCAGCTCAGGACAGGGCTCCTATGGCTACACCTTC.